This entry lists 19 T cell receptor beta chains sequenced from one sample in a study of blood T cell repertoires in COVID-19. Assay used: immunoSEQ multiplex PCR; TCRdb lists only in-frame clones, some missing. The repertoire holds over 50,000 clones, with roughly 80% as singletons. Material for sequencing was peripheral blood. These receptors were obtained from a woman aged 50 to 60 with active or convalescent COVID-19.

CDR3 region: CASSGLAGVLGEQFF. CDR3 nucleotides: TGTGCCAGCAGTGGACTAGCGGGAGTCCTGGGTGAGCAGTTCTTC. The genes are TRBV6-6 and TRBJ2-1; 13 positions match TRBD2. The germline V gene encodes CDR1 MNHNY and CDR2 SVGAGI (reference sequence). This CDR3 has 15 residues. Trimming removed 5 bases from V and 9 bases from J; junction bases left unmatched: 7.

This clone appeared a single time. V gene TRBV6-2 or TRBV6-3 combines with J gene TRBJ1-5, with 7 bases aligning to TRBD1. The CDR3 sequence is 18 residues long. Germline CDR1 and CDR2: MNHEY and SVGEGT. J was trimmed by 5 bases and V by 0 bases; bases with no gene match: 13. The CDR3 DNA follows: TGTGCCAGCAGTTACTCCGGTGAGGTGGTCAGGGGGGATCAGCCCCAGCATTTT. Translating it yields CASSYSGEVVRGDQPQHF.

The V gene is TRBV18, the J gene TRBJ1-2, with D perhaps TRBD1 (6 bases). The germline V gene encodes CDR1 KGHSH and CDR2 LQKENI. Trimming removed 2 bases from V and 3 bases from J, with 16 bases in between. This CDR3 is built from 16 residues. This CDR3 reads CASSPSFSGTYYGYTF. In DNA, the CDR3 is TGTGCCAGCTCACCATCATTTTCCGGGACATACTATGGCTACACCTTC.

The V gene is TRBV5-1, the J gene TRBJ2-3, with 7 nucleotides matching TRBD2. The germline CDR1 and CDR2 sequences are SGHRS and YFSETQ. This CDR3 is built from 16 residues. V gave up 1 base and J gave up 0 bases; unmatched junction bases: 5. CDR3 coding DNA: TGCGCCAGCAGCTTGTTTAGCGGGCTCAGCACAGATACGCAGTATTTT. Protein sequence: CASSLFSGLSTDTQYF.

The genes are TRBV12-5 and TRBJ2-1; perhaps TRBD2 as D (5 bases). This CDR3 spans 16 amino acids. In germline, CDR1 is LGHNT, CDR2 FRNRAP. V shed 7 bases and J shed 4 bases, with 20 bases lying between them. Written as DNA, the CDR3 is TGTGCTAGTGCCCCCCGCCGGGAAGGGTCATACAATGAGCAGTTCTTC. Translation: CASAPRREGSYNEQFF.

The J gene is TRBJ1-1, the V gene TRBV19; D is perhaps TRBD1 (6 bases). V was shortened by 9 bases and J by 11 bases, with 28 bases between the two germline ends. In germline, CDR1 is LNHDA, CDR2 SQIVND (reference sequence). The CDR3 is 15 residues long. The CDR3: CARPAGAGEPYEAFF. CDR3 in DNA: TGTGCCAGACCCGCCGGCGCAGGGGAACCGTATGAGGCTTTCTTT.

The chain couples TRBV15 to TRBJ1-2; 7 nucleotides line up with TRBD1. The CDR3 totals 15 residues. V shed 5 bases and J 3 bases; nucleotides not matched to a gene: 9. Germline CDR1 reads LNHNV; CDR2 reads YYDKDF (reference sequence). This CDR3 is CATSSLGQADYGYTF. CDR3 nucleotides: TGTGCCACCAGCTCCCTAGGACAGGCAGACTATGGCTACACCTTC.

The V and J genes are TRBV5-1 and TRBJ2-5; 9 bases are a match to TRBD1. The CDR3 has 14 amino acids. Germline V lookup: CDR1 SGHRS, CDR2 YFSETQ. V lost 6 bases and J lost 5; bases outside the gene matches: 8. The CDR3 DNA sequence: TGCGCCAGCAACCGGGACAGGGTCGAGGAGACCCAGTACTTC. This codes for CASNRDRVEETQYF. The whole variable domain, filled in from reference TRBV5-1 and TRBJ2-5, reads KAGVTQTPRYLIKTRGQQVTLSCSPISGHRSVSWYQQTPGQGLQFLFEYFSETQRNKGNFPGRFSGRQFSNSRSEMNVSTLELGDSALYLCASNRDRVEETQYFGPGTRLLVL.

This clone occurred a few times. The rearrangement joins TRBV29-1 to TRBJ1-1; 8 bases agree with TRBD1. Per germline, CDR1 SQVTM and CDR2 ANQGSEA. The CDR3 covers 14 residues. The J segment lost 1 base and the V segment lost 6 bases, leaving 7 bases of the junction unmatched. CDR3 region: CSVGDRQSNTEAFF. CDR3 DNA: TGCAGCGTCGGGGACAGGCAATCGAACACTGAAGCTTTCTTT.

Only a few counts were recorded for this clone. The gene calls are TRBV18 and TRBJ2-7; D not certain. CDR3 size: 11 residues. CDR1 and CDR2 from the germline V gene are KGHSH and LQKENI. With 5 bases removed from V and 7 bases from J, the gap between germline ends came to 9 bases. The CDR3 region has the DNA TGTGCCAGCTCAAGCCAGGCGGAGCAGTACTTC. Amino acids: CASSSQAEQYF. The full variable domain, rest sourced from reference TRBV18 and TRBJ2-7, is NAGVMQNPRHLVRRRGQEARLRCSPMKGHSHVYWYRQLPEEGLKFMVYLQKENIIDESGMPKERFSAEFPKEGPSILRIQQVVRGDSAAYFCASSSQAEQYFGPGTRLTVT.

This clone was detected a few times. CDR3 DNA sequence: TGTGCCAGCAGCCAGGGGAGGGGTTCACCCCTCCACTTT. It yields the protein CASSQGRGSPLHF. The rearrangement uses TRBV3-1 (or the pseudogene TRBV3-2) and TRBJ1-6; weak D call: TRBD1 (5 bases). This CDR3 has 13 residues. Germline V gene sequence: CDR1 LGHDT, CDR2 YNNKEL (reference sequence). The V end was cut by 3 bases, the J end by 9 bases, with 9 bases between.

This sequence joins TRBV5-1 and TRBJ2-7; TRBD1 matches 7 bases. Germline trimming cut 4 bases from V and 6 bases from J; bases unmatched to any gene: 4. Per germline, CDR1 SGHRS and CDR2 YFSETQ. This CDR3 is 12 amino acids long. CDR3 bases: TGCGCCAGCAGCCCCACAGGGGTCGAGCAGTACTTC. Translating it yields CASSPTGVEQYF. Filled out from reference TRBV5-1 and TRBJ2-7, the complete variable domain reads KAGVTQTPRYLIKTRGQQVTLSCSPISGHRSVSWYQQTPGQGLQFLFEYFSETQRNKGNFPGRFSGRQFSNSRSEMNVSTLELGDSALYLCASSPTGVEQYFGPGTRLTVT.

This clone was recorded once. The chain links TRBV28 to TRBJ1-1; D gene unclear. CDR1 and CDR2 (germline): MDHEN, SYDVKM. V lost 5 bases and J lost 4, with 8 bases in between. CDR3 length: 12 residues. The CDR3: CASSPGSTEAFF. The CDR3 DNA reads TGTGCCAGCAGTCCGGGGAGCACTGAAGCTTTCTTT.

The rearrangement links TRBV5-1 to TRBJ2-3; a possible D gene is TRBD2 (6 bases). Between the trimmed V and J ends, which lost 9 bases and 0 bases, there was a span of 17 bases. Germline CDR1 reads SGHRS; CDR2 reads YFSETQ. The CDR3 is 15 residues long. Here the CDR3 reads CATRITGTSTDTQYF. In DNA form, the CDR3 reads TGCGCCACCAGAATAACCGGGACTAGCACAGATACGCAGTATTTT.

The chain has TRBV27 and TRBJ1-1, with a possible D match to TRBD1 (5 bases). CDR1 and CDR2 (germline): MNHEY, SMNVEV (reference sequence). The CDR3 sequence is 13 residues long. The V gene lost 4 bases and the J gene lost 4 bases, with 10 bases spanning the gap. CDR3 loop: CASSSRGFTEAFF. DNA for the CDR3: TGTGCCAGCAGTTCCCGGGGGTTCACTGAAGCTTTCTTT.

The chain employs TRBV7-3 and TRBJ2-3; tentatively, D is TRBD2 (6 bases). V was clipped by 8 bases and J by 1 base, with 19 bases between them. The CDR3 has 16 amino acids. Germline values: CDR1 SGHTA, CDR2 FQGTGA. In nucleotides, the CDR3 is TGTGCCAGCTGGGAGTTAGGGGACTCTTGCACAGATACGCAGTATTTT. Residues: CASWELGDSCTDTQYF.

J is TRBJ2-1 and V is TRBV24-1; D is unclear. V was shortened by 8 bases and J by 5 bases, with 6 bases between the two germline ends. The V gene's germline CDR1 is KGHDR and CDR2 SFDVKD. The CDR3 contains 11 residues. CDR3 coding DNA: TGTGCCACCATGCGCAACAATGAGCAGTTCTTC. Protein: CATMRNNEQFF.

The rearrangement joins TRBV7-3 to TRBJ2-7; 9 nucleotides align to TRBD1. The germline gives CDR1 SGHTA, CDR2 FQGTGA. Losses at the gene ends were 5 bases for V and 5 bases for J; bases not matched to a gene: 10. The CDR3 extends over 15 amino acids. The DNA of the CDR3 is TGTGCCAGCAGCGTCTCCGGGACAGGGATCCACGAGCAGTACTTC. Residues: CASSVSGTGIHEQYF.

The chain has TRBV20-1 and TRBJ2-3, with 9 positions matching TRBD2. Germline-derived CDR1 and CDR2 are DFQATT and SNEGSKA (reference sequence). The CDR3 is 15 residues long. Trimming took 3 bases from V and 6 from J; bases not matched to a gene: 10. CDR3: CSASGGGRARDTQYF. The CDR3, as DNA: TGCAGTGCTAGTGGGGGCGGGAGGGCAAGGGATACGCAGTATTTT.